This record concerns one T cell receptor (beta chain) sequence. Its antigen is undetermined. The data are from a study of cytomegalovirus exposure and HLA in healthy donors. Overall study results and limits: The listing of 150 to 200 TCR beta chains classed them as cytomegalovirus-associated. Available immune exposure information was restricted to CMV serostatus only. Productive rates of about 87% or about 30% were seen for most TCR beta V segments in an earlier analysis.

CDR1 SGHTA and CDR2 FQGTGA come from the germline V gene. The CDR3 length is 14 residues. Trimming took 2 bases from V and 5 from J, leaving 12 bases between them. The PCR used 60 Vbeta and 13 Jbeta primers. The data were produced by immunoSEQ multiplex PCR, yet TCRdb's version contains in-frame clones alone and is incomplete. The sample contains 100,000 to 150,000 clones, 80% of which appear only once. This receptor was identified in a man aged 30-40 years in good health and CMV-seropositive. Sequenced material: PBMCs. This sequence joins TRBV7-3 and TRBJ1-1, with a tentative D call TRBD1 (5 bases). The CDR3 is CASSLYAGRTEAFF. Here the CDR3 DNA reads TGTGCCAGCAGCTTATACGCAGGGAGGACTGAAGCTTTCTTT.